This is a list of T cell receptor beta chains from one sample in a study of response to subunit inactivated influenza vaccine. One entry per CDR3 protein results from TCRdb running MiXCR on the RT-PCR reads. The data contain fewer than 700,000 distinct CDR3 sequences, 10% to 15% of them singletons. The sample consisted of PBMCs from blood, taken 45 days after vaccination. These receptors all come from a man aged 50-59 years who received an inactivated influenza vaccine. CDR3s include the opening cysteine and the closing phenylalanine or tryptophan. Fields, in order: CDR3 length, D gene, V gene, J gene, clone size, CDR3 protein, CDR3 DNA. The D gene is left open where the match is weak. Not every row has a clone size; where given, it reads once, few, many or a size class.

>16|NA|TRBV10-3|TRBJ2-3|NA
CAISGGLGAGTDTQYF
TGTGCCATCAGTGGGGGGTTAGGTGCGGGCACAGATACGCAGTATTTT
>15|TRBD1|TRBV4-3|TRBJ2-3|NA
CASSRQGQAADTQYF
TGCGCCAGCAGCCGGCAGGGACAGGCCGCCGATACGCAGTATTTT
>18|NA|TRBV4-1|TRBJ1-1|many
CASSQAWFYTGKNTEAFF
TGCGCCAGCAGCCAAGCCTGGTTTTATACAGGGAAGAACACTGAAGCTTTCTTT
>15|NA|TRBV2|TRBJ2-7|NA
CASSESGTGSYEQYF
TGTGCCAGCAGTGAATCGGGCACGGGCTCCTACGAGCAGTACTTC
>15|TRBD2|TRBV20-1|TRBJ2-5|few
CSAPRTSGVEETQYF
TGCAGTGCCCCTAGGACTAGCGGGGTGGAAGAGACCCAGTACTTC
>17|NA|TRBV7-6|TRBJ1-5|NA
CASSLGSAGSSNQPQHF
TGTGCCAGCAGCTTAGGCTCGGCAGGGAGTAGCAATCAGCCCCAGCATTTT
>13|NA|TRBV5-1|TRBJ1-1|NA
CASSSQIGTEAFF
TGCGCCAGCAGCTCACAGATTGGCACTGAAGCTTTCTTT
>16|TRBD1|TRBV5-5|TRBJ1-5|few
CASSLVGGQGGVPQHF
TGTGCCAGCAGCTTGGTTGGGGGACAGGGAGGGGTGCCCCAGCATTTT
>14|NA|TRBV13|TRBJ2-1|NA
CASSLNQRARPQFF
TGTGCCAGCAGCTTAAACCAGCGGGCGCGACCTCAGTTCTTC
>17|TRBD1|TRBV4-2|TRBJ1-2|NA
CASSQGPDRDSNYGYTF
TGTGCCAGCAGCCAAGGTCCGGACCGGGACAGCAACTATGGCTACACCTTC
>16|TRBD2|TRBV7-9|TRBJ2-5|NA
CASSRRLAATQETQYF
TGTGCCAGCAGCCGCAGACTAGCGGCAACCCAAGAGACCCAGTACTTC
>14|TRBD1|TRBV7-2|TRBJ2-3|NA
CASSLGTGGTPQYF
TGTGCCAGCAGCTTAGGTACAGGGGGGACCCCGCAGTATTTT
>14|NA|TRBV12-3/TRBV12-4|TRBJ2-1|NA
CASRPNRVDNEQFF
TGTGCCAGCAGACCGAACAGGGTCGACAATGAGCAGTTCTTC
>14|TRBD1|TRBV20-1|TRBJ2-7|many
CSAQPGGSSYEQYF
TGCAGTGCCCAGCCAGGGGGTTCCTCCTACGAGCAGTACTTC
>15|NA|TRBV20-1|TRBJ2-7|few
CSANRAVTATYEQYF
TGCAGTGCTAACAGGGCTGTTACAGCCACCTACGAGCAGTACTTC
>14|NA|TRBV6-5|TRBJ2-2|few
CASSFQRTTGELFF
TGTGCCAGCAGTTTTCAGAGGACCACCGGGGAGCTGTTTTTT
>13|NA|TRBV7-2|TRBJ2-1|few
CASSRGSYNEQFF
TGTGCCAGTTCTAGGGGCTCCTACAATGAGCAGTTCTTC
>16|NA|TRBV5-1|TRBJ2-1|few
CASSLVGGVKYNEQFF
TGCGCCAGCAGCTTGGTCGGCGGGGTAAAATACAATGAGCAGTTCTTC
>16|TRBD2|TRBV2|TRBJ2-1|NA
CASSRPGLALYNEQFF
TGTGCCAGCAGTCGACCGGGACTAGCCCTTTACAATGAGCAGTTCTTC
>16|TRBD1|TRBV5-1|TRBJ2-5|many
CASSLEPGGGGETQYF
TGCGCCAGCAGCTTGGAGCCAGGGGGTGGAGGAGAGACCCAGTACTTC